The present T cell receptor (beta chain) was sequenced within a study of OX40 agonist ivuxolimab in advanced cancers. Study-level information: The study enrolled dose-escalation patients with hepatocellular carcinoma, melanoma, renal cell or head and neck cancer. Findings and caveats of the study: Near-lowest levels of clonal expansion characterized partial responders at 0.1-3.0 mg/kg. On average, CD8+ T cells had more expanded clones than CD4+.

Points on this clone: Its specificity is unknown.

Clones were sequenced by immunoSEQ multiplex PCR, and TCRdb holds only the in-frame ones, with some missing. The sample has roughly 20,000 clones, 76% seen once. Per germline, CDR1 LNHDA and CDR2 SQIVND (reference sequence). Trimming cost V 7 bases and J 3 bases, with 15 bases left between them. This CDR3 has 14 amino acids. The study sampled blood at baseline, cycle 4 day 1, and cycle 7 day 1. The sequences come from CD4+ or CD8+ T cells sorted from blood, collected in a trial of the OX40 agonist ivuxolimab. This TCR derives from an adult with an advanced solid tumor such as melanoma, head and neck, liver or kidney cancer. The chain is built from TRBV19 and TRBJ1-2; D may be TRBD1 (5 bases). CDR3: CASTHRGRDYGYTF. Here the CDR3 DNA reads TGTGCCAGTACCCATAGAGGCAGGGACTATGGCTACACCTTC.